Presented here are 29 T cell receptor beta chains from one specimen sequenced in a study of CD8+ T cells in alopecia areata. Stated treatment: oral pan-JAK inhibitor, 5-10 mg twice daily. TCR sequencing used cDNA made by reverse transcription of extracted RNA. The protocol was immunoSEQ multiplex PCR, while the TCRdb copy is restricted to in-frame clones and leaves out a portion. The data contain about 200,000 clones, around two fifths of them seen just once; the ten biggest clones take up almost 0.5%. Material: CD4+ T cells sorted from blood, obtained at approximately week 34, from a patient treated with tofacitinib. These TCRs come from a human donor with alopecia areata.

V is TRBV5-1 and J is TRBJ1-1; TRBD1 aligns across 8 bases. V trimming: 4 bases; J trimming: 0 bases; junction bases outside the gene matches: 2. Germline lookup yields CDR1 SGHRS and CDR2 YFSETQ. There are 14 residues in the CDR3. In DNA form, the CDR3 reads TGCGCCAGCAGCCGGGGACAGGTGAACACTGAAGCTTTCTTT. Its protein is CASSRGQVNTEAFF.

This clone was seen only once. The chain is built from TRBV30 and TRBJ1-5, with 7 bases that match TRBD1. This CDR3 has 13 residues. V was clipped by 2 bases and J by 5 bases; unmatched bases: 3. Germline V gives CDR1 GTSNPN, CDR2 SVGIG (reference sequence). Here the CDR3 DNA reads TGTGCCTGGAGTACAGGGGCGGATCAGCCCCAGCATTTT. Protein: CAWSTGADQPQHF.

This clone was counted only a few times. This chain joins TRBV15 and TRBJ2-1; TRBD1 aligns across 9 bases. The J segment lost 3 bases and the V segment lost 5 bases, leaving 5 bases of the junction unmatched. The CDR3 loop spans 15 amino acids. The germline CDR1 and CDR2 sequences are LNHNV and YYDKDF (reference sequence). The CDR3 spells CATSRDRVGYNEQFF. The DNA for the CDR3 is TGTGCCACCAGCCGGGACAGGGTCGGCTACAATGAGCAGTTCTTC.

This chain connects TRBV15 to TRBJ1-4; 8 nucleotides line up with TRBD1. J gave up 3 bases and V 5 bases, and 5 bases lay outside the gene matches. Germline CDR1 LNHNV, CDR2 YYDKDF (reference sequence). The CDR3 covers 15 residues. This CDR3 reads CATSGQGTANEKLFF. Written as DNA, the CDR3 is TGTGCCACCAGCGGACAGGGAACTGCTAATGAAAAACTGTTTTTT.

V usage is TRBV30 and J usage is TRBJ1-1; D is unclear. The CDR3 has 11 residues. CDR1 GTSNPN and CDR2 SVGIG come from the germline V gene (reference sequence). V was cut by 2 bases and J by 4 bases, with 5 bases left in between. The CDR3 region is CAWSSPTEAFF. CDR3 bases: TGTGCCTGGAGTTCACCCACTGAAGCTTTCTTT.

This chain links TRBV29-1 with TRBJ2-5; the D is unclear. With 4 bases removed from V and 5 bases from J, the gap between germline ends came to 20 bases. Germline V gene lookup returns CDR1 SQVTM and CDR2 ANQGSEA. This CDR3 region has 15 residues. CDR3 coding DNA: TGCAGCGTTGTACGCGACAACACCCGGCGGGAGACCCAGTACTTC. This gives the protein CSVVRDNTRRETQYF.

The V call is TRBV9, the J call TRBJ2-7; maybe TRBD1 (6 bases). The CDR3 totals 13 residues. Germline V gene lookup returns CDR1 SGDLS and CDR2 YYNGEE. V was trimmed by 4 bases and J by 6 bases, leaving 14 bases between them. In DNA, the CDR3 is TGTGCCAGCAGCCCTCACAGGGATAGCGAGCAGTACTTC. Translation: CASSPHRDSEQYF.

This chain joins TRBV11-2 and TRBJ2-3; no clear D gene. Germline CDR1 SGHAT, CDR2 FQNNGV. The length of the CDR3 is 11 residues. The ends were cut back, 4 bases at V and 6 bases at J, with 5 bases in the middle. The CDR3 DNA is TGTGCCAGCAGCTACCACGATACGCAGTATTTT. Its translation is CASSYHDTQYF.

J is TRBJ2-2 and V is TRBV7-2, with a tentative D call TRBD2 (6 bases). Deletions cut 1 base from V and 2 bases from J, with 8 bases between. The germline gives CDR1 SGHTA, CDR2 FQGNSA. The CDR3 covers 15 residues. CDR3 in DNA: TGTGCCAGCAGCTTAGACGGGAGAAACACCGGGGAGCTGTTTTTT. Protein product: CASSLDGRNTGELFF.

V is TRBV6-5 and J is TRBJ1-1, with D unresolved. The CDR3 totals 15 residues. Trimming removed 4 bases from V and 1 base from J, with 13 bases in between. Germline CDR1 MNHEY, CDR2 SVGAGI. The CDR3 here is CASSSGRRRNTEAFF. CDR3 nucleotides: TGTGCCAGCAGTTCGGGGAGAAGGCGGAACACTGAAGCTTTCTTT.

The CDR3 bases are TGTGCCAGCAGACCAGGGGCAATTGATACAGATACGCAGTATTTT. Translating it yields CASRPGAIDTDTQYF. V usage is TRBV6-1 and J usage is TRBJ2-3, with TRBD1 as a possible D gene (6 bases). This CDR3 has 15 amino acids. Trimming removed 6 bases from V and 3 bases from J, with 16 bases in between. Germline V gene lookup returns CDR1 MNHNS and CDR2 SASEGT.

The chain links TRBV18 to TRBJ2-3; the match to TRBD1 covers 7 bases. This CDR3 contains 13 residues. The V gene's germline CDR1 is KGHSH and CDR2 LQKENI. V dropped 5 bases and J dropped 6; count of bases not matched to a gene: 5. The CDR3 loop reads CASSTGTDDTQYF. CDR3 in DNA: TGTGCCAGCTCAACAGGGACAGACGATACGCAGTATTTT.

This clone was observed a handful of times. A much bigger clone sits one base away, suggesting this may be a read error. The sample has other DNA sequences that encode this CDR3 too. This chain connects TRBV7-9 to TRBJ1-1; D not certain. V lost 1 base, J lost 1 base, and 4 bases lay in between. CDR1 and CDR2 (germline): SEHNR, FQNEAQ (reference sequence). The CDR3 runs to 13 residues. CDR3 DNA: TGTGCCAGCAGCTTAGGGCAGAACACTGAAGCTTTCTTT. It translates to CASSLGQNTEAFF.

This clone appeared a few times. Other DNA sequences in this sample translate to the same CDR3. This chain links TRBV30 with TRBJ1-1; D remains unclear. The V and J ends lost 1 base and 0 bases respectively, with 6 bases between them. This CDR3 has 13 residues. The V gene's germline CDR1 is GTSNPN and CDR2 SVGIG (reference sequence). CDR3: CAWSEGMNTEAFF. In DNA form, the CDR3 reads TGTGCCTGGAGTGAGGGAATGAACACTGAAGCTTTCTTT.

This clone was seen a single time. The V call is TRBV7-9, the J call TRBJ1-2; D remains ambiguous. The germline CDR1 and CDR2 sequences are SEHNR and FQNEAQ (reference sequence). V lost 5 bases and J lost 6, with 16 bases in between. This CDR3 spans 14 amino acids. CDR3 bases: TGTGCCAGCAGCGGGAATTACGCAGGTGATGGCTACACCTTC. Translated: CASSGNYAGDGYTF.

This clone was seen a handful of times. The V gene is TRBV29-1, the J gene TRBJ1-2; 8 nucleotides match TRBD1. The CDR3 runs 13 residues. CDR1 SQVTM and CDR2 ANQGSEA come from the germline V gene. Trimming cost V 7 bases and J 8 bases; bases outside gene matches: 12. The CDR3 loop is CSAPLQGANGYTF. The CDR3 DNA sequence: TGCAGCGCCCCTCTGCAGGGGGCTAACGGCTACACCTTC. Full variable domain (remainder filled in from reference TRBV29-1 and TRBJ1-2): SAVISQKPSRDICQRGTSLTIQCQVDSQVTMMFWYRQQPGQSLTLIATANQGSEATYESGFVIDKFPISRPNLTFSTLTVSNMSPEDSSIYLCSAPLQGANGYTFGSGTRLTVV.

The chain couples TRBV4-1 to TRBJ1-4; D gene uncertain. This CDR3 is built from 13 residues. Trimming took 1 base from V and 9 from J, leaving 9 bases between them. Germline-derived CDR1 and CDR2 are MGHRA and YSYEKL. CDR3 nucleotides: TGCGCCAGCAGCCAAGGCAGAGATCAAAAACTGTTTTTT. As protein: CASSQGRDQKLFF.

V and J are TRBV7-9 and TRBJ1-6; D call uncertain. V was trimmed by 1 base and J by 5 bases, leaving 12 bases between them. The CDR3 is 16 amino acids. Germline V gene sequence: CDR1 SEHNR, CDR2 FQNEAQ (reference sequence). The CDR3 DNA reads as TGTGCCAGCAGCTTAGGTCACTCCGTCAATAATTCACCCCTCCACTTT. Translation: CASSLGHSVNNSPLHF.

The chain joins TRBV5-1 to TRBJ1-1; D gene unclear. The V end was cut by 3 bases, the J end by 0 bases, with 15 bases between. Germline V gene data show CDR1 as SGHRS and CDR2 as YFSETQ. The CDR3 spans 16 residues. CDR3 in amino acids: CASSWGSVGLNTEAFF. DNA for the CDR3: TGCGCCAGCAGCTGGGGATCTGTTGGCCTGAACACTGAAGCTTTCTTT.

This clone was observed a handful of times. A much larger clone sits a single nucleotide away, making a read error possible. Other DNA sequences within the sample encode an identical CDR3. The chain is built from TRBV18 and TRBJ1-5, with TRBD1 matching over 8 bases. CDR3 length: 14 amino acids. With V trimmed by 3 bases and J by 2 bases, 0 bases remained unmatched. Germline V gene sequence: CDR1 KGHSH, CDR2 LQKENI. DNA for the CDR3: TGTGCCAGCTCACCGGGACAGGGCAATCAGCCCCAGCATTTT. The encoded protein is CASSPGQGNQPQHF.

This clone was detected a few times. CDR3 amino acids: CASSQTGGNEKLFF. CDR3 nucleotides: TGCGCCAGCAGCCAAACAGGGGGGAATGAAAAACTGTTTTTT. The gene calls are TRBV4-1 and TRBJ1-4; TRBD1 aligns across 8 bases. Germline loops: CDR1 MGHRA, CDR2 YSYEKL. The J segment lost 5 bases and the V segment lost 2 bases, leaving 1 base of the junction unmatched. CDR3 length: 14 amino acids.

The gene calls are TRBV19 and TRBJ2-5; TRBD1 matches at 7 bases. In germline, CDR1 is LNHDA, CDR2 SQIVND (reference sequence). Germline trimming cut 5 bases from V and 3 bases from J; bases unmatched to any gene: 6. The CDR3 loop spans 14 amino acids. The CDR3 nucleotides read TGTGCCAGTAGTCCGACAGGGAACAAAGAGACCCAGTACTTC. Protein product: CASSPTGNKETQYF.

This sequence joins TRBV30 and TRBJ1-2, with 9 bases aligning to TRBD1. The CDR3 loop spans 14 amino acids. Germline V lookup: CDR1 GTSNPN, CDR2 SVGIG (reference sequence). V was pared by 0 bases and J by 8 bases, with 7 bases of the junction left unmatched. DNA of the CDR3: TGTGCCTGGAGTGTATTTATGACAGGGGGAGGCTACACCTTC. It is translated as CAWSVFMTGGGYTF.

This clone was observed a few times. The V and J genes are TRBV9 and TRBJ2-3, with 11 bases matching TRBD2. Germline V gene sequence: CDR1 SGDLS, CDR2 YYNGEE. V lost 4 bases to trimming and J lost 2 bases; unmatched junction nucleotides: 3. The CDR3 sequence is 15 residues long. CDR3 in amino acids: CASSLGLAVTDTQYF. The CDR3 DNA follows: TGTGCCAGCAGCTTGGGACTAGCGGTCACAGATACGCAGTATTTT. The whole variable domain, filled in from reference TRBV9 and TRBJ2-3, reads DSGVTQTPKHLITATGQRVTLRCSPRSGDLSVYWYQQSLDQGLQFLIQYYNGEERAKGNILERFSAQQFPDLHSELNLSSLELGDSALYFCASSLGLAVTDTQYFGPGTRLTVL.

This chain's CDR3 is CAWSVPASGDTQYF. In nucleotides, the CDR3 is TGTGCCTGGAGTGTACCGGCTAGCGGGGATACGCAGTATTTT. This chain links TRBV30 with TRBJ2-3, with 8 bases identical to TRBD2. Trimming took 0 bases from V and 6 from J; bases not matched to a gene: 5. Germline loops: CDR1 GTSNPN, CDR2 SVGIG (reference sequence). The CDR3 contains 14 residues.

There are many counts of this clone. At the DNA level, this CDR3 is encoded by other sequences in the same sample as well. V usage is TRBV5-1 and J usage is TRBJ2-7; tentatively, D is TRBD1 or TRBD2 (5 bases each). CDR1 and CDR2 (germline): SGHRS, YFSETQ. Trimming cost V 4 bases and J 0 bases, with 14 bases left between them. The CDR3 runs 15 residues. CDR3 protein: CASSPIGDGSYEQYF. The CDR3 region has the DNA TGCGCCAGCAGCCCGATAGGGGACGGCTCCTACGAGCAGTACTTC.

The chain has TRBV5-1 and TRBJ2-7; 7 bases align to TRBD2. V was clipped by 0 bases and J by 2 bases; unmatched bases: 8. This CDR3 comprises 16 residues. Germline assignment: CDR1 SGHRS and CDR2 YFSETQ. The CDR3 DNA follows: TGCGCCAGCAGCTTGGCGGCTAGCGGAAAAACCTACGAGCAGTACTTC. This translates into CASSLAASGKTYEQYF.

Of note for this clone: This same CDR3 is encoded by further DNA sequences in the sample. The genes are TRBV7-9 and TRBJ1-3; 10 positions match TRBD1. The germline gives CDR1 SEHNR, CDR2 FQNEAQ (reference sequence). The CDR3 length is 15 residues. Trimming took 5 bases from V and 2 from J; bases not matched to a gene: 3. The CDR3 nucleotides are TGTGCCAGCAGCCGACAGGGGGCAGCTGGAAACACCATATATTTT. Its protein is CASSRQGAAGNTIYF. Based on the CDR3 plus reference TRBV7-9 and TRBJ1-3, the full variable domain is DTGVSQNPRHKITKRGQNVTFRCDPISEHNRLYWYRQTLGQGPEFLTYFQNEAQLEKSRLLSDRFSAERPKGSFSTLEIQRTEQGDSAMYLCASSRQGAAGNTIYFGEGSWLTVV.

The V gene is TRBV4-2, the J gene TRBJ2-7, with 10 bases identical to TRBD2. This CDR3 is built from 16 residues. V shed 1 base, J shed 7 bases, and the junction held 10 bases outside the gene matches. In germline, CDR1 is LGHNA, CDR2 YNFKEQ. The CDR3 bases are TGTGCCAGCAGCCAAGTCAGAAGCGGGAGGGAGGTTGAGCAGTACTTC. Its translation: CASSQVRSGREVEQYF.